Listed here are 30 T cell receptor beta chains from one sample, sequenced in a study of spatial heterogeneity in lung cancer. Study-wide findings and caveats: Counts of expanded alpha and beta TCRs within tumors tracked the tumor nonsynonymous mutation count.

Their antigen targets remain unknown. TCRdb re-called the 5' RACE reads with MiXCR, one entry per CDR3 protein. This sample has 10,000 to 15,000 distinct CDR3 sequences, with 5.5% to 8.5% found just once. Time point: sample taken at primary tumor resection. The material sequenced was lung tumor tissue, taken at surgery. The source of these receptors is a female donor with early-stage non-small cell lung cancer.

This clonotype was observed many times. This chain connects TRBV12-3 or TRBV12-4 to TRBJ2-3; possibly TRBD2 for D (7 bases). This CDR3 comprises 13 residues. V dropped 6 bases and J dropped 4 bases, with 11 bases sitting between them. For the CDR3, the DNA is TGTGCCAGCAGCTTGGGGGGGCCAGATACGCAGTATTTT. As protein: CASSLGGPDTQYF.

This clonotype was seen many times. This sequence joins TRBV29-1 and TRBJ2-6, with 8 bases fitting TRBD1. The CDR3 contains 13 residues. Germline V gives CDR1 SQVTM, CDR2 ANQGSEA. J lost 6 bases, V lost 2 bases, and 0 bases had no gene match. CDR3 sequence (DNA): TGCAGCGTTGAACAGGGGGCGGCCAACGTCCTGACTTTC. Its protein product is CSVEQGAANVLTF. Filled out from reference TRBV29-1 and TRBJ2-6, the complete variable domain reads SAVISQKPSRDICQRGTSLTIQCQVDSQVTMMFWYRQQPGQSLTLIATANQGSEATYESGFVIDKFPISRPNLTFSTLTVSNMSPEDSSIYLCSVEQGAANVLTFGAGSRLTVL.

This clonotype is judged medium-sized (0.01 to 0.1%). The rearrangement links TRBV7-6 to TRBJ2-5; TRBD2 might be the D (6 bases). The CDR3 has 17 amino acids. Looked up from germline, CDR1 is SGHVS and CDR2 is FNYEAQ. V was clipped by 2 bases and J by 5 bases, with 21 bases between them. CDR3 sequence: CASSLIVAGWDGETQYF. The CDR3, as DNA: TGTGCCAGCAGCTTAATTGTGGCGGGATGGGACGGGGAGACCCAGTACTTC.

The chain employs TRBV4-1 and TRBJ1-1, with D possibly TRBD1 on 6 matching bases. The germline gives CDR1 MGHRA, CDR2 YSYEKL. Trimming took off 4 bases at V and 4 bases at J, with 22 bases between the two ends. The CDR3 consists of 17 residues. The CDR3 DNA reads TGCGCCAGCAGCCCCGAAGGGGGGGTCGGCTTAGCCACTGAAGCTTTCTTT. This translates into CASSPEGGVGLATEAFF.

In this sample, this clonotype is medium-sized. The chain uses TRBV13 and TRBJ1-2, with 8 bases matching TRBD1. The germline V gene has CDR1 PRHDT and CDR2 FYEKMQ (reference sequence). The CDR3 has 14 residues. The V segment lost 4 bases and the J segment 3 bases; nucleotides outside the gene matches: 4. CDR3 nucleotides: TGTGCCAGCAGCTCGAGACAGGGGTACTATGGCTACACCTTC. Translation: CASSSRQGYYGYTF.

This clonotype has ten or more counts. The rearrangement joins TRBV5-1 to TRBJ2-5; 9 bases fit TRBD2. Trimming at V came to 4 bases and at J to 2 bases, leaving 6 bases not matched to a gene. This CDR3 spans 15 amino acids. CDR1 and CDR2 (germline): SGHRS, YFSETQ. CDR3: CASSPSLAGQETQYF. As DNA, the CDR3 is TGCGCCAGCAGCCCCTCTCTAGCGGGACAAGAGACCCAGTACTTC. The complete variable domain, with remaining parts taken from reference TRBV5-1 and TRBJ2-5, reads KAGVTQTPRYLIKTRGQQVTLSCSPISGHRSVSWYQQTPGQGLQFLFEYFSETQRNKGNFPGRFSGRQFSNSRSEMNVSTLELGDSALYLCASSPSLAGQETQYFGPGTRLLVL.

This clonotype is categorized as medium-sized. V and J are TRBV7-9 and TRBJ2-7; D call uncertain. The CDR3 runs 11 residues. CDR1 is SEHNR, CDR2 FQNEAQ, per germline (reference sequence). V lost 7 bases and J 5 bases, leaving 9 bases between the germline ends. CDR3 sequence reads: CASTSRNEQYF. The DNA for the CDR3 is TGTGCCAGCACCTCAAGAAACGAGCAGTACTTC.

This clonotype is medium-sized in the sample. The chain is built from TRBV12-3 or TRBV12-4 and TRBJ1-4; D is unresolved. CDR3 length: 14 residues. Trimming took off 5 bases at V and 7 bases at J, with 14 bases between the two ends. In DNA, the CDR3 is TGTGCCAGCAGTAGACAAGCCTTTGGTGAAAAACTGTTTTTT. Its protein is CASSRQAFGEKLFF.

This clonotype appeared many times. This chain connects TRBV29-1 to TRBJ1-1; D not resolved. V lost 3 bases and J lost 1, with 12 bases in between. The germline gives CDR1 SQVTM, CDR2 ANQGSEA. CDR3 length equals 14 residues. The CDR3 region is CSVDPGSGNTEAFF. The CDR3 DNA reads as TGCAGCGTTGATCCGGGATCGGGGAACACTGAAGCTTTCTTT.

This clonotype has at least ten counts. V usage is TRBV18 and J usage is TRBJ2-5; D call uncertain. The CDR3 consists of 11 residues. CDR1 is KGHSH, CDR2 LQKENI, per germline. V was cut by 9 bases and J by 1 base, with 6 bases left in between. The CDR3 sequence is CASQFQETQYF. CDR3 bases: TGTGCCAGTCAGTTCCAAGAGACCCAGTACTTC.

This clonotype was detected ten times or more. The chain couples TRBV12-3 or TRBV12-4 to TRBJ2-2; 14 bases are a match to TRBD2. The CDR3 length is 19 residues. V shed 6 bases and J 4 bases; nucleotides not matched to a gene: 13. CDR3 residues: CASRSRGGLAGVSTGELFF. As DNA, the CDR3 is TGTGCCAGCAGGTCTCGAGGGGGACTAGCGGGAGTAAGCACCGGGGAGCTGTTTTTT.

This chain joins TRBV30 and TRBJ2-7, with D unclear. This CDR3 has 12 amino acids. Deletions cut 1 base from V and 1 base from J, with 5 bases between. CDR1 GTSNPN and CDR2 SVGIG come from the germline V gene (reference sequence). The CDR3 nucleotides read TGTGCCTGGAGTGCCCATTCCTACGAGCAGTACTTC. Amino acids: CAWSAHSYEQYF. The full variable domain, rest sourced from reference TRBV30 and TRBJ2-7, is SQTIHQWPATLVQPVGSPLSLECTVEGTSNPNLYWYRQAAGRGLQLLFYSVGIGQISSEVPQNLSASRPQDRQFILSSKKLLLSDSGFYLCAWSAHSYEQYFGPGTRLTVT.

This clonotype is medium-sized by share. The chain couples TRBV21-1 to TRBJ2-1; TRBD1 is the table's D call and was not checked against the DNA. TRBV21-1 represents a pseudogene. The CDR3 sequence is 16 residues long. CDR3 residues: CASSKGSGQGWNEQFF. The DNA of the CDR3 is TGTGCCAGCAGCAAAGGTTCGGGACAGGGTTGGAATGAGCAGTTCTTC.

This clonotype was detected many times. The J gene is TRBJ2-1, the V gene TRBV19; D is ambiguous. The CDR3 consists of 13 residues. The germline V gene encodes CDR1 LNHDA and CDR2 SQIVND (reference sequence). V lost 5 bases to trimming and J lost 8 bases, with 13 bases between them. CDR3 in amino acids: CASSPRFLDEQFF. In DNA, the CDR3 is TGTGCCAGTAGTCCCCGATTTTTAGATGAGCAGTTCTTC.

This clonotype was detected ten times or more. The gene calls are TRBV28 and TRBJ1-1; no reliable D call. Germline V lookup: CDR1 MDHEN, CDR2 SYDVKM. V was shortened by 2 bases and J by 1 base, with 11 bases between the two germline ends. This CDR3 has 15 residues. The CDR3 reads CASSLSGPANTEAFF. The CDR3 region has the DNA TGTGCCAGCAGTTTAAGTGGGCCTGCGAACACTGAAGCTTTCTTT.

This clonotype was seen at least ten times. The rearrangement joins TRBV20-1 to TRBJ2-1, with TRBD2 matching 14 bases. The CDR3 length is 19 residues. V lost 3 bases, J lost 2 bases, and 12 bases stayed unmatched. In germline, CDR1 is DFQATT, CDR2 SNEGSKA (reference sequence). CDR3 amino acids: CSARTSGRAFGKAYNEQFF. Here the CDR3 DNA reads TGCAGTGCTAGGACTAGCGGGAGGGCTTTCGGAAAGGCCTACAATGAGCAGTTCTTC.

This clonotype is judged medium-sized (0.01 to 0.1%). This chain uses TRBV29-1 with TRBJ1-3; D is possibly TRBD1 (6 bases). Germline assignment: CDR1 SQVTM and CDR2 ANQGSEA. Trimming removed 6 bases from V and 5 bases from J, with 17 bases in between. This CDR3 region has 14 residues. CDR3 amino acids: CSVSDGGARNTIYF. CDR3 DNA sequence: TGCAGCGTATCTGACGGGGGCGCGAGAAACACCATATATTTT.

This clonotype was recorded at least ten times. J is TRBJ2-7 and V is TRBV2; D is ambiguous. V lost 11 bases, J lost 3 bases, and 11 bases lay in between. The germline V gene has CDR1 SNHLY and CDR2 FYNNEI. The CDR3 length is 11 residues. The CDR3 sequence: CAGASGYEQYF. CDR3 in DNA: TGTGCCGGCGCTTCCGGCTACGAGCAGTACTTC.

This clonotype is deemed medium-sized. In DNA form, the CDR3 reads TGTGCCAGCAGCGTAGCCGGGGGGGGCACTGAAGCTTTCTTT. It codes for CASSVAGGGTEAFF. The chain recombines TRBV9 with TRBJ1-1; D might be TRBD1 (5 bases). Germline V CDR1 and CDR2: SGDLS, YYNGEE. Trimming removed 0 bases from V and 4 bases from J, with 10 bases in between. This CDR3 region has 14 residues.

In this sample, this clonotype is medium-sized. The V gene is TRBV5-1, the J gene TRBJ1-4; a possible D gene is TRBD1 (5 bases). Trimming stripped 4 bases from V and 5 bases from J, with 12 bases between. The CDR3 sequence is 14 residues long. CDR1 and CDR2 from the germline V gene are SGHRS and YFSETQ. The CDR3 reads CASSGDSYNEKLFF. DNA of the CDR3: TGCGCCAGCAGCGGTGACAGCTACAATGAAAAACTGTTTTTT. Full variable domain (outside the CDR3, taken from reference TRBV5-1 and TRBJ1-4): KAGVTQTPRYLIKTRGQQVTLSCSPISGHRSVSWYQQTPGQGLQFLFEYFSETQRNKGNFPGRFSGRQFSNSRSEMNVSTLELGDSALYLCASSGDSYNEKLFFGSGTQLSVL.

The rearrangement uses TRBV7-2 and TRBJ2-6; D unclear. Germline lookup yields CDR1 SGHTA and CDR2 FQGNSA. The CDR3 extends over 13 amino acids. Between the trimmed V and J ends, which lost 1 base and 11 bases, there was a span of 9 bases. This chain's CDR3 is CASSLGRTDVLTF. The CDR3 DNA reads as TGTGCCAGCAGCTTAGGGCGAACCGACGTCCTGACTTTC.

The chain uses TRBV7-9 and TRBJ1-3; D uncertain. The germline V gene has CDR1 SEHNR and CDR2 FQNEAQ (reference sequence). Trimming pared 8 bases from V and 0 bases from J, leaving 17 bases between. The CDR3 consists of 16 residues. The CDR3: CASSRVQGFSGNTIYF. The DNA of the CDR3 is TGTGCCAGCTCGCGGGTTCAAGGTTTCTCTGGAAACACCATATATTTT.

This clonotype was recorded many times. The chain carries TRBV15 and TRBJ2-1; 7 bases match TRBD2. V lost 4 bases to trimming and J lost 6 bases; unmatched junction nucleotides: 3. CDR1 LNHNV and CDR2 YYDKDF come from the germline V gene (reference sequence). This CDR3 spans 13 amino acids. The CDR3 spells CATSTGGLNEQFF. The CDR3 bases are TGTGCCACCAGCACGGGGGGACTCAATGAGCAGTTCTTC.

By its share, this clonotype is medium-sized (0.01 to 0.1%). This sequence joins TRBV11-2 and TRBJ2-5; D may correspond to TRBD1 or TRBD2 (5 bases each). Trimming shortened V by 4 bases and J by 1 base, and 16 bases separated the two germline ends. The CDR3 is 16 residues long. CDR1 SGHAT and CDR2 FQNNGV come from the germline V gene. CDR3 bases: TGTGCCAGCAGCTCAAGGGGCTTTGGAGGCCAAGAGACCCAGTACTTC. Its protein product is CASSSRGFGGQETQYF. The full variable domain, with the rest looked up from reference TRBV11-2 and TRBJ2-5, is EAGVAQSPRYKIIEKRQSVAFWCNPISGHATLYWYQQILGQGPKLLIQFQNNGVVDDSQLPKDRFSAERLKGVDSTLKIQPAKLEDSAVYLCASSSRGFGGQETQYFGPGTRLLVL.

At least ten counts were recorded for this clonotype. The chain carries TRBV28 and TRBJ2-7; D perhaps matches TRBD1 (5 bases). Germline loops: CDR1 MDHEN, CDR2 SYDVKM. V was shortened by 6 bases and J by 6 bases, with 12 bases between the two germline ends. CDR3 length: 12 residues. CDR3 sequence reads: CASSEKGREQYF. CDR3 DNA: TGTGCCAGCAGCGAGAAGGGGCGCGAGCAGTACTTC.

This clonotype was seen ten or more times. The V call is TRBV4-2, the J call TRBJ2-7; D remains ambiguous. The CDR3 contains 15 residues. The germline V gene has CDR1 LGHNA and CDR2 YNFKEQ. Trimming removed 2 bases at V and 3 bases at J, with 14 bases between. CDR3 in amino acids: CASSQPQRSLYEQYF. The CDR3 bases are TGTGCCAGCAGCCAACCCCAACGGTCCCTCTACGAGCAGTACTTC.

This clonotype was found many times. V gene TRBV20-1 combines with J gene TRBJ2-5; D ambiguous. Trimming shortened V by 5 bases and J by 2 bases, and 9 bases separated the two germline ends. Germline V gene sequence: CDR1 DFQATT, CDR2 SNEGSKA (reference sequence). This CDR3 is 12 amino acids long. The CDR3 sequence: CSAGRAQETQYF. DNA of the CDR3: TGCAGTGCTGGACGAGCACAAGAGACCCAGTACTTC.

This clonotype showed up many times. The J gene is TRBJ2-2, the V gene TRBV7-3; 13 bases are shared with TRBD2. The CDR3 length is 18 residues. CDR1 and CDR2 from the germline V gene are SGHTA and FQGTGA. V lost 5 bases and J lost 2; bases outside the gene matches: 8. This CDR3 is CASSPRTSGRLNTGELFF. CDR3 DNA sequence: TGTGCCAGCAGCCCAAGGACTAGCGGGAGACTCAACACCGGGGAGCTGTTTTTT.

This clonotype is termed medium-sized. This sequence joins TRBV29-1 and TRBJ2-1; D is unclear. CDR1 and CDR2 from the germline V gene are SQVTM and ANQGSEA. V lost 6 bases and J lost 7, with 10 bases in between. The CDR3 loop spans 11 amino acids. CDR3: CSVAPRNEQFF. In DNA, the CDR3 is TGCAGCGTGGCCCCCCGAAATGAGCAGTTCTTC.

This clonotype is labeled as medium-sized. The genes are TRBV20-1 and TRBJ2-5; 8 bases map to TRBD1. With V trimmed by 3 bases and J by 5 bases, 8 bases remained unmatched. Germline assignment: CDR1 DFQATT and CDR2 SNEGSKA (reference sequence). The CDR3 is 14 amino acids. In DNA, the CDR3 is TGCAGTGCTAGCTCGGACAGGGCTTTGGAGACCCAGTACTTC. Translated: CSASSDRALETQYF.